The 28 T cell receptor beta chains below all came from one sample that was sequenced in a study of a mutant IDH1 vaccine in newly diagnosed glioma. Antigen specificity for these receptors is unknown. Profiling relied on immunoSEQ multiplex PCR, and the TCRdb table lists in-frame clones only, not all of them. The table has around 76,000 clones, around 85% seen once. Indicated time point: week 23, last vaccination. A single vaccine dose contained 300 ug of mutant IDH1 20-mer peptide, and topical imiquimod was used with it. Sequenced here: PBMCs, sampled from a glioma patient whose treatment included an IDH1 peptide vaccine. The receptors shown here come from a woman aged 45-65 years with glioma.

This clone was counted a single time. J is TRBJ1-5 and V is TRBV28, with 9 bases identical to TRBD1. Per the germline V gene, CDR1 is MDHEN and CDR2 is SYDVKM. The CDR3 is made up of 14 amino acids. The V segment lost 7 bases and the J segment 7 bases; nucleotides outside the gene matches: 8. The CDR3 sequence is CASIDGTGYQPQHF. As DNA, the CDR3 is TGTGCCAGCATTGACGGGACAGGGTACCAGCCCCAGCATTTT.

Only a few counts were recorded for this clone. The chain uses TRBV6-5 and TRBJ1-2, with D unclear. Germline CDR1 MNHEY, CDR2 SVGAGI. V lost 3 bases and J lost 0, with 11 bases in between. The CDR3 runs to 15 residues. The CDR3 coding sequence is TGTGCCAGCAGTTATGATGGTCATTCTAACTATGGCTACACCTTC. It translates to CASSYDGHSNYGYTF.

The V gene is TRBV5-6, the J gene TRBJ1-6; unclear D gene. Trimming shortened V by 2 bases and J by 10 bases, and 13 bases separated the two germline ends. The germline gives CDR1 SGHDT, CDR2 YYEEEE. The length of the CDR3 is 14 residues. This CDR3 is CASSFPARGSPLHF. The CDR3 DNA sequence: TGTGCCAGCAGCTTTCCCGCTCGGGGATCACCCCTCCACTTT.

The J gene is TRBJ1-1, the V gene TRBV7-3, with D possibly being TRBD1 (5 bases). Trimming took off 4 bases at V and 4 bases at J, with 10 bases between the two ends. The CDR3 totals 13 residues. Germline-derived CDR1 and CDR2 are SGHTA and FQGTGA. The DNA of the CDR3 is TGTGCCAGCAGCTATCAGGGAGGCACTGAAGCTTTCTTT. Its protein product is CASSYQGGTEAFF.

The chain uses TRBV6-5 and TRBJ1-1, with D uncertain. With 7 bases removed from V and 7 bases from J, the gap between germline ends came to 13 bases. Germline V gives CDR1 MNHEY, CDR2 SVGAGI. The CDR3 has 12 residues. The CDR3 loop reads CASNPLGSEAFF. CDR3 DNA: TGTGCCAGCAACCCTTTGGGGAGTGAAGCTTTCTTT.

The CDR3 here is CASSDSKDRKNTIYF. The CDR3 coding sequence is TGTGCCAGCAGTGACTCTAAAGACCGAAAAAACACCATATATTTT. The genes are TRBV6-4 and TRBJ1-3, with D unresolved. The CDR3 spans 15 residues. Germline V gene data show CDR1 as MRHNA and CDR2 as SNTAGT. Trimming took off 0 bases at V and 6 bases at J, with 12 bases between the two ends.

V is TRBV9 and J is TRBJ2-4; D is possibly TRBD1 (6 bases). The germline gives CDR1 SGDLS, CDR2 YYNGEE. The CDR3 extends over 16 amino acids. Trimming removed 0 bases from V and 0 bases from J, with 10 bases in between. CDR3 region: CASSVGGGLAKNIQYF. The CDR3 DNA follows: TGTGCCAGCAGCGTAGGAGGGGGATTAGCCAAAAACATTCAGTACTTC.

This clone was counted a few times. The chain's CDR3 is CASSSSGSRSYEQYF. CDR3 DNA sequence: TGCGCCAGCAGCTCTAGCGGGAGTAGATCCTACGAGCAGTACTTC. The chain joins TRBV5-1 to TRBJ2-7; TRBD2 matches at 10 bases. CDR1 is SGHRS, CDR2 YFSETQ, per germline. The V segment lost 3 bases and the J segment 1 base; nucleotides outside the gene matches: 4. This CDR3 has 15 amino acids.

The rearrangement joins TRBV28 to TRBJ2-1, with TRBD1 as a possible D gene (5 bases). The germline V gene encodes CDR1 MDHEN and CDR2 SYDVKM. The CDR3 is made up of 11 amino acids. The ends were cut back, 2 bases at V and 15 bases at J, with 11 bases in the middle. The CDR3 DNA reads TGTGCCAGCAGTTTACACCAGGGATGGTTCTTC. Translated: CASSLHQGWFF.

The genes are TRBV6-5 and TRBJ2-7, with a weak D call TRBD2 (6 bases). Looked up from germline, CDR1 is MNHEY and CDR2 is SVGAGI. Trimming stripped 6 bases from V and 0 bases from J, with 15 bases between. This CDR3 comprises 15 residues. In DNA, the CDR3 is TGTGCCAGCAGCCCGGGACTCCTGGGCTCCTACGAGCAGTACTTC. Translated: CASSPGLLGSYEQYF.

The count of this clone is one. The chain couples TRBV2 to TRBJ1-5; 7 nucleotides match TRBD1. The CDR3 contains 13 residues. The ends lost 4 bases at V and 7 bases at J; junction bases unmatched: 4. Germline CDR1 reads SNHLY; CDR2 reads FYNNEI. In nucleotides, the CDR3 is TGTGCCAGCAGTGGCAACAGGGGCCAGCCCCAGCATTTT. Translated, it gives CASSGNRGQPQHF.

The rearrangement uses TRBV2 and TRBJ2-5; D perhaps matches TRBD1 (6 bases). Germline V gives CDR1 SNHLY, CDR2 FYNNEI. This CDR3 is 13 amino acids long. V was cut by 4 bases and J by 2 bases, with 8 bases left in between. The CDR3 spells CASSGDIQETQYF. CDR3 in DNA: TGTGCCAGCAGTGGGGACATTCAAGAGACCCAGTACTTC.

This rearrangement joins TRBV5-1 to TRBJ2-2; D is unclear. Trimming pared 4 bases from V and 6 bases from J, leaving 13 bases between. CDR3 length: 14 residues. Germline V lookup: CDR1 SGHRS, CDR2 YFSETQ. CDR3 amino acids: CASSPSGSAGELFF. Here the CDR3 DNA reads TGCGCCAGCAGCCCTAGTGGGTCGGCCGGGGAGCTGTTTTTT.

The rearrangement links TRBV18 to TRBJ1-5; TRBD1 agrees at 7 bases. The V segment lost 6 bases and the J segment 5 bases; nucleotides outside the gene matches: 7. This CDR3 region has 14 residues. CDR1 and CDR2 (germline): KGHSH, LQKENI. DNA for the CDR3: TGTGCCAGCTCTGAGACAGGGACCTATCAGCCCCAGCATTTT. This sequence encodes CASSETGTYQPQHF.

The chain joins TRBV7-8 to TRBJ1-2, with D uncertain. The germline V gene encodes CDR1 SGHVS and CDR2 FQNEAQ. The CDR3 is 15 residues long. V lost 5 bases, J lost 4 bases, and 17 bases lay in between. The CDR3 region is CASSPKRVLVYGYTF. The CDR3 DNA sequence: TGTGCCAGCAGCCCGAAAAGGGTCCTTGTCTATGGCTACACCTTC. The variable domain in full, with the rest retrieved from reference TRBV7-8 and TRBJ1-2, is GAGVSQSPRYKVAKRGQDVALRCDPISGHVSLFWYQQALGQGPEFLTYFQNEAQLDKSGLPSDRFFAERPEGSVSTLKIQRTQQEDSAVYLCASSPKRVLVYGYTFGSGTRLTVV.

The J gene is TRBJ1-2, the V gene TRBV19; 9 bases fit TRBD1. After removal of 7 bases from V and 5 bases from J, the junction contained 8 bases not matched to a gene. CDR3 size: 14 residues. The V gene's germline CDR1 is LNHDA and CDR2 SQIVND (reference sequence). CDR3 bases: TGTGCCAGTACCCCAGACAGGGGGGCTTATGGCTACACCTTC. Its protein is CASTPDRGAYGYTF.

In this sample, this clone is medium-sized. The chain carries TRBV30 and TRBJ2-1; 9 bases are shared with TRBD2. The germline CDR1 and CDR2 sequences are GTSNPN and SVGIG (reference sequence). With V trimmed by 4 bases and J by 6 bases, 10 bases remained unmatched. CDR3 size: 15 residues. The CDR3 region is CAWKRSREGLNEQFF. The CDR3, as DNA: TGTGCCTGGAAACGCTCGCGGGAGGGCCTCAATGAGCAGTTCTTC. Supplemented by reference TRBV30 and TRBJ2-1, the full variable domain reads SQTIHQWPATLVQPVGSPLSLECTVEGTSNPNLYWYRQAAGRGLQLLFYSVGIGQISSEVPQNLSASRPQDRQFILSSKKLLLSDSGFYLCAWKRSREGLNEQFFGPGTRLTVL.

The CDR3 DNA sequence: TGTGCCAGCAGCCCCCGGTGGCAGGGGGGTTATGGCTACACCTTC. Its translation: CASSPRWQGGYGYTF. This rearrangement joins TRBV6-5 to TRBJ1-2, with TRBD1 matching over 7 bases. V dropped 6 bases and J dropped 5; count of bases not matched to a gene: 12. From germline, CDR1 is MNHEY and CDR2 SVGAGI. This CDR3 has 15 residues.

This chain connects TRBV4-1 to TRBJ1-5, with a weak D call TRBD1 (6 bases). This CDR3 comprises 16 residues. With 0 bases removed from V and 1 base from J, the gap between germline ends came to 10 bases. Germline CDR1 MGHRA, CDR2 YSYEKL. Here the CDR3 DNA reads TGCGCCAGCAGCCAAGAAAGAACAGGGAGCAATCAGCCCCAGCATTTT. It is translated as CASSQERTGSNQPQHF.

The rearrangement joins TRBV6-1 to TRBJ2-5, with D perhaps TRBD1 (5 bases). The V gene's germline CDR1 is MNHNS and CDR2 SASEGT. The CDR3 has 14 amino acids. Trimming pared 6 bases from V and 2 bases from J, leaving 13 bases between. The CDR3 nucleotides read TGTGCCAGCAGCCACAGGATAAGACAAGAGACCCAGTACTTC. It encodes CASSHRIRQETQYF.

The V and J genes are TRBV6-6 and TRBJ2-7; 7 nucleotides match TRBD1. This CDR3 region has 15 residues. The germline V gene encodes CDR1 MNHNY and CDR2 SVGAGI (reference sequence). V was pared by 4 bases and J by 2 bases, with 8 bases of the junction left unmatched. CDR3 amino acids: CASSSSGTVTYEQYF. In DNA, the CDR3 is TGTGCCAGCAGTTCCTCCGGGACAGTAACCTACGAGCAGTACTTC.

In its sample, this clone was seen once. The chain couples TRBV7-3 to TRBJ2-7; 8 nucleotides agree with TRBD1. The CDR3 has 14 amino acids. Germline V gives CDR1 SGHTA, CDR2 FQGTGA. J gave up 2 bases and V 5 bases, and 5 bases lay outside the gene matches. The DNA for the CDR3 is TGTGCCAGCAGCGCCGACAGGGGCCCCTACGAGCAGTACTTC. This gives the protein CASSADRGPYEQYF. Based on the CDR3 plus reference TRBV7-3 and TRBJ2-7, the full variable domain is GAGVSQTPSNKVTEKGKYVELRCDPISGHTALYWYRQSLGQGPEFLIYFQGTGAADDSGLPNDRFFAVRPEGSVSTLKIQRTERGDSAVYLCASSADRGPYEQYFGPGTRLTVT.

The rearrangement uses TRBV5-4 and TRBJ2-5, with 7 bases identical to TRBD1. J was trimmed by 0 bases and V by 2 bases; bases with no gene match: 4. This CDR3 comprises 15 residues. CDR1 is SGHNT and CDR2 is YYREEE in the germline V gene (reference sequence). The CDR3 here is CASSFGTVDQETQYF. The CDR3, as DNA: TGTGCCAGCAGCTTTGGGACAGTAGACCAAGAGACCCAGTACTTC.

The chain couples TRBV2 to TRBJ2-3, with a weak D call TRBD2 (5 bases). The CDR3 covers 10 residues. Germline V lookup: CDR1 SNHLY, CDR2 FYNNEI. As DNA, the CDR3 is TGTTCGGGAAACACAGATACGCAGTATTTT. It specifies CSGNTDTQYF.

The CDR3 coding sequence is TGTGCCAGCAGCGGAGGACAGGGGCAAAGTTATGGCTACACCTTC. Protein sequence: CASSGGQGQSYGYTF. V and J are TRBV9 and TRBJ1-2; 9 bases are a match to TRBD1. Germline CDR1 and CDR2: SGDLS and YYNGEE. This CDR3 contains 15 residues. The V and J ends lost 3 bases and 5 bases, in that order; junction bases with no gene match: 8.

The V call is TRBV2, the J call TRBJ1-5, with 10 positions matching TRBD1. The junction had 5 bases not matched to a gene; V was cut back by 6 bases and J by 0 bases. Germline CDR1 and CDR2: SNHLY and FYNNEI. There are 16 residues in the CDR3. The CDR3: CASRGQGRNSNQPQHF. The CDR3, as DNA: TGTGCCAGCAGGGGACAGGGGAGAAATAGCAATCAGCCCCAGCATTTT.

V and J are TRBV9 and TRBJ1-1, with a possible D match to TRBD1 (5 bases). CDR1 and CDR2 (germline): SGDLS, YYNGEE. The ends were cut back, 7 bases at V and 8 bases at J, with 21 bases in the middle. The CDR3 length is 14 residues. The CDR3 protein is CASAERQWGGEAFF. CDR3 nucleotide sequence: TGTGCCAGCGCCGAACGACAGTGGGGCGGGGAAGCTTTCTTT.

With regard to this clone: Its ends do not fully match the called genes, so a read error is possible. The CDR3 is CASSGTSGDSAGGERDF. The CDR3, as DNA: TGCGCCAGCAGCGGGACTAGCGGGGACTCGGCTGGGGGCGAACGGGACTTC. The chain joins TRBV5-1 to TRBJ2-5; 13 nucleotides align to TRBD2. CDR3 length equals 17 residues. CDR1 and CDR2 (germline): SGHRS, YFSETQ.